The following is a TCR beta chain sequence with its context. Its antigen remains unidentified. The repertoire came from unfractionated whole blood and reflected all unsorted peripheral T cells. Between the trimmed V and J ends, which lost 10 bases and 5 bases, there was a span of 18 bases. Germline-derived CDR1 and CDR2 are SGHVS and FNYEAQ. The CDR3 has 13 residues. The data derive from a study of HIV-infected patients and healthy controls. Broader study findings: Untreated HIV+ repertoires had roughly threefold fewer distinct CDR3s and lower Shannon diversity than healthy controls. HIV-infected repertoires had significantly higher mean Gini indices than controls, possibly reflecting oligoclonality. Size-matching overweighted rare events from HIV-infected data when comparing patients with controls.

450 to 600 ng RNA was reverse transcribed with alpha and beta constant-region primers. Alpha and beta chain libraries were made separately by chain-specific third strand synthesis with multiplexing indices. Each molecule carried a 12-nucleotide identifier made of two joined random hexamers added before amplification. TCRdb fed the 5' RACE reads into MiXCR, producing one record per CDR3 protein. The table has approximately 12,000 distinct CDR3 sequences, 9.3% seen once. The chain couples TRBV7-6 to TRBJ2-7; D possibly uses TRBD1 or TRBD2 (5 bases each). Sequencing used blood, obtained before antiretroviral therapy. This sequence originates from an adult with HIV infection. The donor label of this sample is uncertain. The DNA of the CDR3 is TGTGCCATCTCCGATGGGGGTACCGACGAGCAGTACTTC. Its translation is CAISDGGTDEQYF. Drawing the rest from reference TRBV7-6 and TRBJ2-7, the complete variable domain is GAGVSQSPRYKVTKRGQDVALRCDPISGHVSLYWYRQALGQGPEFLTYFNYEAQQDKSGLPNDRFSAERPEGSISTLTIQRTEQRDSAMYRCAISDGGTDEQYFGPGTRLTVT.